The rows below give T cell receptor beta chains drawn from one sample of a study of shared clonotypes between healthy human individuals. Using immunoSEQ multiplex PCR, the repertoire was profiled, and TCRdb retains in-frame clones only, with some absent. The table includes around 690,000 clones, about 90% detected once. The sample comprised memory CD8+ T cells from PBMCs. These receptors were collected from a man between 18 and 29 years old in good health. Some clones in this sample may be carry-over from other donors' samples. Each CDR3 is given with its conserved first and last residue. D genes are given only for firm matches. Clone size is shown for a subset of rows, as once, few, many or a class of expanded clone.

- | - | TRBJ1-2 | TRBV9 | CASSNSPFFGYTF | TGTGCCAGCAGCAACTCCCCTTTCTTCGGCTACACCTTC
- | TRBD2 | TRBJ2-1 | TRBV7-3 | CASSLMVGREGISYNEQFF | TGTGCCAGCAGCTTAATGGTAGGCCGGGAGGGCATCTCCTACAATGAGCAGTTCTTC
- | TRBD1 | TRBJ2-2 | TRBV29-1 | CSVGDRGFTGELFF | TGCAGCGTTGGGGACAGGGGGTTTACCGGGGAGCTGTTTTTT
- | - | TRBJ1-1 | TRBV7-9 | CASSLGRRGPNTEAFF | TGTGCCAGCAGCTTAGGTCGCCGGGGCCCAAACACTGAAGCTTTCTTT
- | - | TRBJ2-1 | TRBV7-9 | CASSLINSHNEQFF | TGTGCCAGCAGCCTTATAAACTCTCACAATGAGCAGTTCTTC
- | TRBD2 | TRBJ2-1 | TRBV9 | CASGAGGPIEDEQFF | TGTGCCAGTGGTGCGGGAGGGCCGATAGAGGATGAGCAGTTCTTC
- | - | TRBJ1-1 | TRBV19 | CASVGATRLNTEAFF | TGTGCCAGTGTGGGGGCGACACGGCTGAACACTGAAGCTTTCTTT
- | - | TRBJ1-1 | TRBV10-3 | CAISESAVLNTEAFF | TGTGCCATCAGTGAGTCGGCAGTTCTGAACACTGAAGCTTTCTTT
- | TRBD1 | TRBJ1-1 | TRBV27 | CASSLGQVNTEAFF | TGTGCCAGCAGTTTGGGACAGGTGAACACTGAAGCTTTCTTT
- | TRBD2 | TRBJ2-3 | TRBV11-2 | CASHYTSGGTDTQYF | TGTGCCAGCCACTACACTAGCGGGGGTACAGATACGCAGTATTTT
few | TRBD2 | TRBJ2-2 | TRBV4-1 | CASSPTSGENTGELFF | TGCGCCAGCAGCCCTACTAGCGGAGAGAACACCGGGGAGCTGTTTTTT
- | - | TRBJ2-3 | TRBV5-6 | CASSPRDRTDTQYF | TGTGCCAGCAGCCCTAGGGACCGCACAGATACGCAGTATTTT
few | TRBD1 | TRBJ2-7 | TRBV11-2 | CASSLGGTGYYEQYF | TGTGCCAGCAGCTTAGGGGGGACAGGGTACTACGAGCAGTACTTC
- | - | TRBJ2-7 | TRBV7-9 | CASSLAFRASYEQYF | TGTGCCAGCAGCTTAGCGTTCAGGGCCTCCTACGAGCAGTACTTC
- | - | TRBJ2-3 | TRBV15 | CATSELEADTQYF | TGTGCCACCAGCGAACTAGAGGCAGATACGCAGTATTTT
- | - | TRBJ2-5 | TRBV19 | CASSMGHREETQYF | TGTGCCAGTAGTATGGGCCACAGGGAGGAGACCCAGTACTTC
once | TRBD2 | TRBJ2-7 | TRBV7-8 | CASSFLAGTYEQYF | TGTGCCAGCAGTTTTCTAGCGGGAACCTACGAGCAGTACTTC
- | TRBD1 | TRBJ2-7 | TRBV11-2 | CASSSWQGDEQYF | TGTGCCAGCAGCTCTTGGCAGGGGGACGAGCAGTACTTC
- | - | TRBJ1-5 | TRBV6-1 | CASSEWTVPFNQPQHF | TGTGCCAGCAGTGAATGGACAGTACCGTTCAATCAGCCCCAGCATTTT
- | TRBD1 | TRBJ1-5 | TRBV27 | CASSLRTGEVHQPQHF | TGTGCCAGCAGTTTAAGGACAGGGGAAGTGCATCAGCCCCAGCATTTT
- | - | TRBJ2-7 | TRBV5-4 | CASSGGVAYEQYF | TGTGCCAGCAGCGGGGGCGTGGCCTACGAGCAGTACTTC
- | - | TRBJ1-2 | TRBV27 | CASSLAGAITSGYTF | TGTGCCAGCAGTTTGGCAGGGGCGATAACATCCGGCTACACCTTC
- | - | TRBJ1-2 | TRBV11-2 | CASSYRDHYGYTF | TGTGCCAGCAGCTACAGGGACCACTATGGCTACACCTTC